The 25 T cell receptor beta chains in this list originate from one sample, sequenced in a study of post-analysis software for immune sequencing data. Study-wide results and limits: TRBV segments more frequent in patients than in controls numbered roughly 5 and included TRBV5-6, TRBV5-1 and TRBV20-1.

Every TCR beta cDNA library bore unique molecular identifiers. TCRdb used MiXCR to reprocess the PCR reads, holding one entry per CDR3 protein. The sample lists fewer than 850,000 distinct CDR3 sequences; just under 30% were seen once. These receptors have no identified antigens. Sequenced input: blood. These receptors were taken from a girl aged 10 to 17 with multiple sclerosis.

This clonotype was picked up a small number of times. This rearrangement joins TRBV12-3 or TRBV12-4 to TRBJ2-4; tentative D call: TRBD2 (7 bases). CDR3 length: 18 amino acids. V lost 0 bases and J 9 bases, leaving 24 bases between the germline ends. CDR3 region: CASSLALGGGRRGGIQYF. The DNA for the CDR3 is TGTGCCAGCAGTTTAGCGCTTGGGGGGGGGCGCCGCGGCGGCATTCAGTACTTC.

The chain is built from TRBV28 and TRBJ2-7, with 9 bases identical to TRBD1. The CDR3 runs to 13 residues. Unmatched junction bases numbered 1, after V lost 4 bases and J lost 3 bases. Germline assignment: CDR1 MDHEN and CDR2 SYDVKM. This chain's CDR3 is CASSWDRVYEQYF. For the CDR3, the DNA is TGTGCCAGCAGTTGGGACAGGGTCTACGAGCAGTACTTC. The complete variable domain, with remaining parts taken from reference TRBV28 and TRBJ2-7, reads DVKVTQSSRYLVKRTGEKVFLECVQDMDHENMFWYRQDPGLGLRLIYFSYDVKMKEKGDIPEGYSVSREKKERFSLILESASTNQTSMYLCASSWDRVYEQYFGPGTRLTVT.

The rearrangement links TRBV20-1 to TRBJ2-7; 7 bases are shared with TRBD1. CDR3 length equals 13 residues. Trimming took 2 bases from V and 4 from J; bases not matched to a gene: 5. CDR1 DFQATT and CDR2 SNEGSKA come from the germline V gene (reference sequence). The CDR3 sequence: CSARNMTGYEQYF. The CDR3 nucleotides are TGCAGTGCTAGAAATATGACAGGGTACGAGCAGTACTTC.

This clonotype was seen only a few times. V is TRBV29-1 and J is TRBJ2-7; perhaps D is TRBD1 or TRBD2 (6 bases each). The CDR3 extends over 14 amino acids. V dropped 1 base and J dropped 4 bases, with 14 bases sitting between them. Germline lookup yields CDR1 SQVTM and CDR2 ANQGSEA. For the CDR3, the DNA is TGCAGCGTTGAAGGGGGGGACACTGTTTACGAGCAGTACTTC. Residues: CSVEGGDTVYEQYF.

The chain recombines TRBV20-1 with TRBJ2-3; 14 nucleotides line up with TRBD2. The CDR3 covers 13 residues. Trimming cost V 6 bases and J 7 bases; bases outside gene matches: 3. Germline V gene sequence: CDR1 DFQATT, CDR2 SNEGSKA (reference sequence). Here the CDR3 DNA reads TGCAGTGCGAGACTAGCGGGGGGGAATACGCAGTATTTT. Translated: CSARLAGGNTQYF.

This chain uses TRBV6-5 with TRBJ2-7; 10 bases align to TRBD2. V shed 7 bases, J shed 7 bases, and the junction held 7 bases outside the gene matches. In germline, CDR1 is MNHEY, CDR2 SVGAGI. This CDR3 contains 13 residues. CDR3 sequence (DNA): TGTGCCAGCAAGGTAGCGGGAGGCCAAGAGCAGTACTTC. As protein: CASKVAGGQEQYF.

V gene TRBV20-1 combines with J gene TRBJ2-1; 16 bases align to TRBD2. CDR3 length: 17 residues. V lost 3 bases to trimming and J lost 6 bases; unmatched junction nucleotides: 8. Germline V gene data show CDR1 as DFQATT and CDR2 as SNEGSKA (reference sequence). The CDR3 reads CSARGGTSGRATNEQFF. The CDR3 DNA reads TGCAGTGCTAGGGGCGGGACTAGCGGGAGGGCCACCAATGAGCAGTTCTTC.

In this sample, this clonotype turned up many times. The junction and the germline gene differ at one end; a read error may be behind it. This chain uses TRBV5-1 with TRBJ1-2; D unclear. Germline assignment: CDR1 SGHRS and CDR2 YFSETQ. The CDR3 spans 12 residues. The CDR3 sequence is CASSLSGYGYTF. The CDR3 DNA follows: TGTGCCAGCAGCTTGTCTGGGTATGGCTACACCTTC.

V gene TRBV4-3 combines with J gene TRBJ2-1, with 10 bases matching TRBD2. The CDR3 spans 17 residues. The V gene's germline CDR1 is LGHNA and CDR2 YSLEER. The V gene end was trimmed by 0 bases and the J gene end by 7 bases; junction bases not matched to a gene: 9. CDR3 nucleotide sequence: TGCGCCAGCAGCCAAGATCTAGCGGGAGTGATAAGGAATGAGCAGTTCTTC. Its protein is CASSQDLAGVIRNEQFF.

This clonotype showed up just a few times. V gene TRBV19 combines with J gene TRBJ2-7, with TRBD1 identical over 11 bases. Trimming took 4 bases from V and 4 from J; bases not matched to a gene: 9. The CDR3 sequence is 16 residues long. Germline CDR1 is LNHDA and CDR2 is SQIVND (reference sequence). CDR3 coding DNA: TGTGCCAGTAGTACCCGGACAGGGGGCGCGAAATACGAGCAGTACTTC. Protein sequence: CASSTRTGGAKYEQYF.

The rearrangement uses TRBV9 and TRBJ2-1, with a possible D match to TRBD2 (7 bases). CDR3 length: 15 residues. V lost 0 bases and J 4 bases, leaving 11 bases between the germline ends. Germline CDR1 and CDR2: SGDLS and YYNGEE. This CDR3 is CASSVGGGAYNEQFF. CDR3 sequence (DNA): TGTGCCAGCAGCGTAGGTGGGGGGGCTTACAATGAGCAGTTCTTC.

V usage is TRBV20-1 and J usage is TRBJ2-1; TRBD2 agrees at 9 bases. After removal of 5 bases from V and 8 bases from J, the junction contained 7 bases not matched to a gene. This CDR3 contains 13 residues. Germline CDR1 DFQATT, CDR2 SNEGSKA (reference sequence). The CDR3 DNA reads as TGCAGTGCTGGCGGGAGGGCCGAACATGAGCAGTTCTTC. Its translation is CSAGGRAEHEQFF.

This clonotype has only a few counts. The V gene is TRBV4-3, the J gene TRBJ2-3; the match to TRBD2 covers 7 bases. J lost 6 bases, V lost 2 bases, and 11 bases had no gene match. The CDR3 has 16 amino acids. CDR1 is LGHNA, CDR2 YSLEER, per germline. CDR3 DNA sequence: TGCGCCAGCAGCCAATGGGAGGGTGGGAGTAGGGATACGCAGTATTTT. It specifies CASSQWEGGSRDTQYF.

To note about this clonotype: Germline is not matched at one junction end, which may reflect a read error. The chain combines TRBV20-1 with TRBJ2-1; D possibly matches TRBD1 or TRBD2 (5 bases each). The CDR3 covers 13 residues. In germline, CDR1 is DFQATT, CDR2 SNEGSKA (reference sequence). The CDR3 nucleotides are TGCAGTACTAGTACGGGGCCACGGAATGAGCAGTTCTTC. It codes for CSTSTGPRNEQFF.

The chain is built from TRBV6-5 and TRBJ2-3; D gene uncertain. Germline-derived CDR1 and CDR2 are MNHEY and SVGAGI. The V and J ends lost 8 bases and 0 bases respectively, with 15 bases between them. The CDR3 covers 15 residues. CDR3 residues: CASSLRRPSTDTQYF. CDR3 DNA sequence: TGTGCCAGCTCCCTAAGACGGCCGAGCACAGATACGCAGTATTTT.

The gene calls are TRBV2 and TRBJ1-1, with a possible D match to TRBD1 (6 bases). Germline CDR1 SNHLY, CDR2 FYNNEI. The V and J ends lost 6 bases and 2 bases respectively, with 13 bases between them. The CDR3 runs 14 residues. CDR3 in DNA: TGTGCCAGCAGGAAGACAGGAGTAAACACTGAAGCTTTCTTT. Its translation is CASRKTGVNTEAFF.

V is TRBV27 and J is TRBJ2-1; 7 bases map to TRBD1. This CDR3 has 15 residues. J was trimmed by 3 bases and V by 2 bases; bases with no gene match: 4. The germline V gene has CDR1 MNHEY and CDR2 SMNVEV (reference sequence). The CDR3, as DNA: TGTGCCAGCAGTTTAGGGGACAGTGTCTACAATGAGCAGTTCTTC. Translation: CASSLGDSVYNEQFF.

This clonotype was detected only a few times. This chain links TRBV7-2 with TRBJ2-1; D is perhaps TRBD2 (7 bases). Trimming removed 4 bases at V and 5 bases at J, with 24 bases between. CDR1 and CDR2 from the germline V gene are SGHTA and FQGNSA. CDR3 length: 18 residues. The CDR3 loop is CASSSEGDGAGADNEQFF. The CDR3 DNA reads as TGTGCCAGCAGCTCCGAGGGGGATGGGGCGGGAGCTGACAATGAGCAGTTCTTC.

This clonotype was seen a handful of times. The gene calls are TRBV27 and TRBJ2-1, with 14 bases aligning to TRBD2. The CDR3 is 15 amino acids. V was clipped by 5 bases and J by 8 bases; unmatched bases: 5. The V gene's germline CDR1 is MNHEY and CDR2 SMNVEV (reference sequence). CDR3 region: CASSRLAGGSHEQFF. The CDR3 DNA reads as TGTGCCAGCAGTCGACTAGCGGGGGGGTCCCATGAGCAGTTCTTC.

This clonotype has a handful of counts. CDR3 loop: CAGAGGNTEAFF. CDR3 coding DNA: TGTGCCGGGGCAGGGGGCAACACTGAAGCTTTCTTT. The V gene is TRBV6-1, the J gene TRBJ1-1; 8 bases agree with TRBD1. The CDR3 is 12 amino acids. J lost 2 bases, V lost 11 bases, and 4 bases had no gene match. Germline V lookup: CDR1 MNHNS, CDR2 SASEGT.

This clonotype was seen repeatedly, ten times or more. CDR3 residues: CSARAEGYTF. Here the CDR3 DNA reads TGCAGTGCTAGGGCCGAGGGCTACACCTTC. The chain is built from TRBV20-1 and TRBJ1-2; D remains ambiguous. The CDR3 consists of 10 residues. Deletions cut 3 bases from V and 8 bases from J, with 7 bases between. Germline V gives CDR1 DFQATT, CDR2 SNEGSKA (reference sequence).

This chain joins TRBV20-1 and TRBJ2-3, with TRBD1 identical over 8 bases. The germline gives CDR1 DFQATT, CDR2 SNEGSKA (reference sequence). Trimming removed 5 bases from V and 3 bases from J; junction bases left unmatched: 10. The CDR3 covers 15 residues. The CDR3 coding sequence is TGCAGTGCTCCCTTCGGACAGGGATGGACAGATACGCAGTATTTT. Protein: CSAPFGQGWTDTQYF.

Only a few counts were recorded for this clonotype. This chain connects TRBV20-1 to TRBJ2-1; D possibly uses TRBD1 or TRBD2 (6 bases each). V gave up 5 bases and J gave up 10 bases, with 21 bases separating them. The length of the CDR3 is 14 residues. Germline V gene data show CDR1 as DFQATT and CDR2 as SNEGSKA (reference sequence). CDR3 nucleotide sequence: TGCAGTGCTGGAGGGGGTTCCCGATTTAGAGAGCAGTTCTTC. Amino acid sequence: CSAGGGSRFREQFF.

This clonotype was counted between two and nine times. J is TRBJ1-2 and V is TRBV28; TRBD1 is a possible D gene (5 bases). V dropped 0 bases and J dropped 0 bases, with 5 bases sitting between them. Germline CDR1 MDHEN, CDR2 SYDVKM. The CDR3 totals 14 residues. For the CDR3, the DNA is TGTGCCAGCAGTTTATGGACAGCTAACTATGGCTACACCTTC. Translation gives CASSLWTANYGYTF.

This clonotype has more than one count but fewer than ten. The genes are TRBV6-5 and TRBJ1-1; D gene uncertain. This CDR3 contains 15 residues. V lost 6 bases, J lost 10 bases, and 24 bases lay in between. Looked up from germline, CDR1 is MNHEY and CDR2 is SVGAGI. CDR3: CASSPQDGVRFGAFF. The CDR3 nucleotides are TGTGCCAGCAGCCCGCAGGACGGCGTACGGTTCGGAGCTTTCTTT.